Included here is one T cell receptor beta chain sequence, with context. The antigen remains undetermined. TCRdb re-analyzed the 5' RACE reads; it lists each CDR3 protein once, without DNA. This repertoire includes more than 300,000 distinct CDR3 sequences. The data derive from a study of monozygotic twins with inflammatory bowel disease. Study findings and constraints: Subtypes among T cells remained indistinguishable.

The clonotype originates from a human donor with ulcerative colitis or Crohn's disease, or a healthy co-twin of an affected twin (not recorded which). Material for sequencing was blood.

This CDR3 reads CSARALDRRRGELFF. The chain employs TRBV20-1 and TRBJ2-2; TCRdb's D call of TRBD1 is untestable without DNA. The CDR3 is 15 residues long. Germline V gene data show CDR1 as DFQATT and CDR2 as SNEGSKA (reference sequence).